These T cell receptor beta chains were read from a single sample in a study of cytomegalovirus exposure and HLA in healthy donors. TCRdb keeps only in-frame clones here, not all; method: immunoSEQ multiplex PCR. Among 60,000 to 70,000 clones listed, 55% to 75% were seen once. Input material: PBMCs. The origin of the receptors is a woman aged 30 to 39 in good health and CMV-seronegative. Both conserved end residues are part of each CDR3. The order of the fields is V gene, J gene, CDR3 protein.

>TRBV30|TRBJ1-6
CALDRENQNNSPLHF
>TRBV7-9|TRBJ2-7
CASRRDRGDEQYF
>TRBV10-3|TRBJ2-7
CAISETPQTGTDPYEQYF
>TRBV4-1|TRBJ2-7
CASSQDPGQGAYEQYF
>TRBV27|TRBJ1-1
CASSRYRGPTNTEAFF
>TRBV5-1|TRBJ2-6
CASSSTGTAYSGANVLTF
>TRBV4-1|TRBJ2-5
CASSRGIAGVQETQYF
>TRBV7-9|TRBJ1-6
CASSSPNLSLHF
>TRBV2|TRBJ2-7
CASSDGTGSHEQYF
>TRBV18|TRBJ1-4
CASSPGREVTNEKLFF
>TRBV4-3|TRBJ2-7
CASSPLSRGEEQYF
>TRBV19|TRBJ1-1
CASSMGQGAGSTEAFF
>TRBV18|TRBJ2-3
CASSPVGTDTQYF
>TRBV21-1|TRBJ1-1
CASSKGVIDRAGNTEAFF
>TRBV7-8|TRBJ2-7
CAKIRDRYPWYEQYF
>TRBV9|TRBJ1-5
CASSVGWRSNQPQHF
>TRBV10-3|TRBJ2-7
CAISESGTEGEQYF
>TRBV9|TRBJ1-4
CASSANPTEVLNEKLFF
>TRBV11-2|TRBJ2-1
CASSTRASGGINEQFF
>TRBV2|TRBJ1-2
CASPGGYGYTF
>TRBV30|TRBJ2-3
CAWKLASTDTQYF
>TRBV7-6|TRBJ2-6
CASSSSSPRANVLTF
>TRBV5-1|TRBJ2-5
CASSFSERTQYF
>TRBV5-1|TRBJ2-6
CASSSGGNSGANVLTF
>TRBV30|TRBJ1-1
CAWRAQRNTEAFF